Each of the 15 T cell receptor beta chains below was sequenced from the same sample in a study of control samples from healthy donors and cancer patients. Assay used: immunoSEQ multiplex PCR; TCRdb lists only in-frame clones, some missing. The sample has roughly 120,000 clones, approximately 93% seen once. Specimen: blood. The receptors stem from a woman aged 18-35 years in good health.

The rearrangement joins TRBV4-3 to TRBJ1-2; tentatively, D is TRBD1 (5 bases). This CDR3 is 13 amino acids long. Germline V gene lookup returns CDR1 LGHNA and CDR2 YSLEER. Trimming shortened V by 5 bases and J by 0 bases, and 7 bases separated the two germline ends. CDR3: CASSVGPNYGYTF. In DNA, the CDR3 is TGCGCCAGCAGCGTGGGGCCTAACTATGGCTACACCTTC.

The chain has TRBV6-1 and TRBJ1-5, with D unresolved. Germline CDR1 and CDR2: MNHNS and SASEGT. V was clipped by 1 base and J by 7 bases, with 20 bases between them. The CDR3 extends over 17 amino acids. The CDR3 region has the DNA TGTGCCAGCAGTGAAGTCCCTCGACTCGCAACGGGGCAGCCCCAGCATTTT. Residues: CASSEVPRLATGQPQHF.

The rearrangement joins TRBV9 to TRBJ1-2, with 12 bases fitting TRBD1. CDR1 and CDR2 from the germline V gene are SGDLS and YYNGEE. V gave up 4 bases and J gave up 5 bases; unmatched junction bases: 15. This CDR3 is built from 18 residues. The CDR3 DNA is TGTGCCAGCAGCCTCAGAAGGGCCCCGGGACAGGGGGCTTATGGCTACACCTTC. Translation gives CASSLRRAPGQGAYGYTF.

This sequence joins TRBV20-1 and TRBJ2-7, with D maybe TRBD2 (6 bases). Germline loops: CDR1 DFQATT, CDR2 SNEGSKA (reference sequence). Trimming took 3 bases from V and 4 from J, leaving 16 bases between them. The CDR3 spans 14 residues. This CDR3 is CSASLPTGAYEQYF. The CDR3 nucleotides are TGCAGTGCTAGTCTCCCTACGGGAGCTTACGAGCAGTACTTC.

This clone was seen only once. This sequence joins TRBV5-1 and TRBJ2-3; perhaps TRBD1 as D (5 bases). V lost 0 bases and J lost 4, with 6 bases in between. Germline-derived CDR1 and CDR2 are SGHRS and YFSETQ. The CDR3 sequence is 13 residues long. The CDR3 sequence is CASSLEGADTQYF. CDR3 coding DNA: TGCGCCAGCAGCTTGGAAGGGGCAGATACGCAGTATTTT.

This chain connects TRBV19 to TRBJ1-1, with D perhaps matching TRBD1 (5 bases). V dropped 6 bases and J dropped 2 bases, with 19 bases sitting between them. The CDR3 consists of 16 residues. Germline assignment: CDR1 LNHDA and CDR2 SQIVND (reference sequence). CDR3 bases: TGTGCCAGTAGAAACCCCCCCCGGGGCAGAAACACTGAAGCTTTCTTT. Its translation is CASRNPPRGRNTEAFF.

The V gene is TRBV5-6, the J gene TRBJ2-1; maybe TRBD2 (5 bases). Germline V CDR1 and CDR2: SGHDT, YYEEEE. V lost 3 bases, J lost 0 bases, and 16 bases lay in between. The CDR3 loop spans 17 amino acids. As DNA, the CDR3 is TGTGCCAGCAGCTGGGTCCAGCGGAGACCCTCCTACAATGAGCAGTTCTTC. Translating gives CASSWVQRRPSYNEQFF.

The chain couples TRBV5-5 to TRBJ2-7, with TRBD1 identical over 10 bases. The CDR3 is 16 amino acids. Trimming removed 1 base from V and 2 bases from J; junction bases left unmatched: 6. Germline CDR1 is SGHKS and CDR2 is YYEKEE (reference sequence). CDR3 DNA: TGTGCCAGCAGCTTGTTGGGTGGACAGGGGGCCTACGAGCAGTACTTC. It codes for CASSLLGGQGAYEQYF. The variable domain in full, with the rest retrieved from reference TRBV5-5 and TRBJ2-7, is DAGVTQSPTHLIKTRGQQVTLRCSPISGHKSVSWYQQVLGQGPQFIFQYYEKEERGRGNFPDRFSARQFPNYSSELNVNALLLGDSALYLCASSLLGGQGAYEQYFGPGTRLTVT.

This chain connects TRBV27 to TRBJ1-4; weak D call: TRBD1 (5 bases). Trimming cost V 4 bases and J 7 bases, with 10 bases left between them. The V gene's germline CDR1 is MNHEY and CDR2 SMNVEV (reference sequence). This CDR3 has 13 residues. This CDR3 reads CASSSGTGEKLFF. Written as DNA, the CDR3 is TGTGCCAGCAGTTCCGGGACCGGTGAAAAACTGTTTTTT.

The chain links TRBV4-2 to TRBJ2-7; a weak D match, TRBD1 (7 bases). Trimming took 4 bases from V and 4 from J, leaving 23 bases between them. CDR1 and CDR2 from the germline V gene are LGHNA and YNFKEQ. This CDR3 contains 17 residues. The chain's CDR3 is CASSPPQGGEFPYEQYF. CDR3 sequence (DNA): TGTGCCAGCAGCCCTCCGCAGGGGGGAGAATTCCCATACGAGCAGTACTTC.

This chain links TRBV28 with TRBJ1-5, with D unclear. The V end lost 7 bases, the J end lost 9 bases, and 13 bases lay between the germline ends. The CDR3 sequence is 12 residues long. CDR1 is MDHEN and CDR2 is SYDVKM in the germline V gene. The chain's CDR3 is CASTRGSSPQHF. The CDR3 DNA reads TGTGCCAGCACCAGAGGATCTTCGCCCCAGCATTTT.

The chain uses TRBV19 and TRBJ1-2; D is undetermined. Trimming removed 4 bases from V and 7 bases from J, with 13 bases in between. Looked up from germline, CDR1 is LNHDA and CDR2 is SQIVND (reference sequence). This CDR3 contains 13 residues. CDR3 in amino acids: CASSKSIEGGYTF. In nucleotides, the CDR3 is TGTGCCAGTAGTAAATCCATCGAGGGTGGCTACACCTTC.

This clone occurred once. The genes are TRBV27 and TRBJ2-7, with 8 bases identical to TRBD2. The junction had 5 bases not matched to a gene; V was cut back by 2 bases and J by 2 bases. The CDR3 runs to 15 residues. Per the germline V gene, CDR1 is MNHEY and CDR2 is SMNVEV (reference sequence). The CDR3 protein is CASSLSGSLAYEQYF. The CDR3 DNA reads as TGTGCCAGCAGTTTAAGCGGGAGTCTCGCCTACGAGCAGTACTTC.

The chain employs TRBV9 and TRBJ1-4; 8 bases match TRBD1. V was clipped by 4 bases and J by 1 base; unmatched bases: 3. CDR3 size: 15 residues. Germline V CDR1 and CDR2: SGDLS, YYNGEE. The DNA of the CDR3 is TGTGCCAGCAGCTCCGGGACAGGAACTAATGAAAAACTGTTTTTT. Amino acid sequence: CASSSGTGTNEKLFF.

The chain carries TRBV5-1 and TRBJ2-1; 14 bases are shared with TRBD2. Per the germline V gene, CDR1 is SGHRS and CDR2 is YFSETQ. The CDR3 totals 16 residues. Trimming removed 0 bases from V and 6 bases from J; junction bases left unmatched: 2. The CDR3 DNA reads TGCGCCAGCAGCTTGGGGGGGACTAGCGGGAGCAATGAGCAGTTCTTC. It codes for CASSLGGTSGSNEQFF.